A selection of T cell receptor beta chains follows, all from one sample in a study of vaccination and CD4 T cells after COVID-19. Antigen specificity for these receptors is unknown. TCRdb passed the PCR reads through MiXCR, listing each CDR3 protein once. Among more than 13,000 distinct CDR3 sequences, 20% to 25% were seen once, and the ten largest hold 13% to 15%. The sequencing sample was made of cultured CD4+ T cells from blood. The receptor source for this set is a human donor with COVID-19. CDR3s include the opening cysteine and the closing phenylalanine or tryptophan. Fields, in order: D gene, V gene, clone size, J gene, CDR3 DNA, CDR3 protein. The D gene is left open where the match is weak. Not every row has a clone size; where given, it reads once, few, many or a size class.

D gene: NA; V gene: TRBV25-1; clone size: NA; J gene: TRBJ2-5; CDR3 DNA: TGTGCCAGCAGTGCCCCCGGGTCCAAAGAGACCCAGTACTTC; CDR3 protein: CASSAPGSKETQYF
D gene: NA; V gene: TRBV28; clone size: few; J gene: TRBJ2-3; CDR3 DNA: TGTGCCACCTGGGGCGATACGCAGTATTTT; CDR3 protein: CATWGDTQYF
D gene: NA; V gene: TRBV7-9; clone size: NA; J gene: TRBJ2-1; CDR3 DNA: TGTGCCAGCAGCCAGAAAGGGAGGTACAATGAGCAGTTCTTC; CDR3 protein: CASSQKGRYNEQFF
D gene: NA; V gene: TRBV7-9; clone size: NA; J gene: TRBJ1-4; CDR3 DNA: TGTGCCTATACGGATGAAAAACTGTTTTTT; CDR3 protein: CAYTDEKLFF
D gene: NA; V gene: TRBV7-2; clone size: NA; J gene: TRBJ1-5; CDR3 DNA: TGTGCCAGCAGCTTAGCGGGGTATAGCAATCAGCCCCAGCATTTT; CDR3 protein: CASSLAGYSNQPQHF
D gene: TRBD2; V gene: TRBV2; clone size: few; J gene: TRBJ2-7; CDR3 DNA: TGTGCCAGCACCCCAAGGCGGGGCGGGAGGACCTACGAGCAGTACTTC; CDR3 protein: CASTPRRGGRTYEQYF
D gene: TRBD1; V gene: TRBV12-3/TRBV12-4; clone size: NA; J gene: TRBJ2-7; CDR3 DNA: TGTGCCAGCAGTGCCTCCGGGACAGGGAGAAAGCAGTACTTC; CDR3 protein: CASSASGTGRKQYF
D gene: NA; V gene: TRBV4-1; clone size: NA; J gene: TRBJ2-5; CDR3 DNA: TGCGCCAGCAGCCAAGTCGAGACCCAAGAGACCCAGTACTTC; CDR3 protein: CASSQVETQETQYF
D gene: TRBD2; V gene: TRBV14; clone size: NA; J gene: TRBJ2-5; CDR3 DNA: TGTGCCAGCAGCCAAGATCGTTTGAGGTCTAGCGGGGGCGAAGAGACCCAGTACTTC; CDR3 protein: CASSQDRLRSSGGEETQYF
D gene: NA; V gene: TRBV5-1; clone size: few; J gene: TRBJ2-3; CDR3 DNA: TGCGCCAGCAGCCTGGACAGTCCAGCGCAGTATTTT; CDR3 protein: CASSLDSPAQYF
D gene: NA; V gene: TRBV24-1; clone size: few; J gene: TRBJ2-4; CDR3 DNA: TGTGCCACCAGTGATAGGTTAAGTTACATTCAGTACTTC; CDR3 protein: CATSDRLSYIQYF
D gene: NA; V gene: TRBV10-3; clone size: few; J gene: TRBJ2-3; CDR3 DNA: TGTGCCATCAGTTTCCAGTCTGGCACAGATACGCAGTATTTT; CDR3 protein: CAISFQSGTDTQYF
D gene: NA; V gene: TRBV5-1; clone size: NA; J gene: TRBJ1-5; CDR3 DNA: TGCGCCAGCAGCTTGGAGGGGGGAGGAAATCAGCCCCAGCATTTT; CDR3 protein: CASSLEGGGNQPQHF
D gene: TRBD1; V gene: TRBV5-4; clone size: few; J gene: TRBJ2-6; CDR3 DNA: TGTGCCAGCAGCTCACCCGGGACAGGGATCTCCGGGGCCAACGTCCTGACTTTC; CDR3 protein: CASSSPGTGISGANVLTF
D gene: NA; V gene: TRBV10-1; clone size: few; J gene: TRBJ2-3; CDR3 DNA: TGCGCCAGCAGTGAAAGGGGTCCTTATACGCAGTATTTT; CDR3 protein: CASSERGPYTQYF
D gene: TRBD1; V gene: TRBV19; clone size: once; J gene: TRBJ2-7; CDR3 DNA: TGTGCCAGTAGTCTTGACAGGGGTGCGCGAGAGCAGTACTTC; CDR3 protein: CASSLDRGAREQYF
D gene: NA; V gene: TRBV7-2; clone size: few; J gene: TRBJ1-2; CDR3 DNA: TGTGCCAGCAGCTTATCTGGGGTAGGCGGCTGCACCTTC; CDR3 protein: CASSLSGVGGCTF
D gene: TRBD1; V gene: TRBV12-3/TRBV12-4; clone size: NA; J gene: TRBJ2-2; CDR3 DNA: TGTGCCAGCAGTGGGGACAGAAACACCGGGGAGCTGTTTTTT; CDR3 protein: CASSGDRNTGELFF
D gene: NA; V gene: TRBV12-3/TRBV12-4; clone size: few; J gene: TRBJ1-5; CDR3 DNA: TGTGCCAGCAGCTCCGGATTCCGTGGCAATCAGCCCCAGCATTTT; CDR3 protein: CASSSGFRGNQPQHF
D gene: NA; V gene: TRBV20-1; clone size: few; J gene: TRBJ2-1; CDR3 DNA: TGCAGTGCCCTCCCTGGGGGGGCACCCTACAATGAGCAGTTCTTC; CDR3 protein: CSALPGGAPYNEQFF
D gene: TRBD1; V gene: TRBV6-5; clone size: NA; J gene: TRBJ1-2; CDR3 DNA: TGTGCCAGCAGTTACTCGCAGACAGGGGGCTATGGCTACACCTTC; CDR3 protein: CASSYSQTGGYGYTF
D gene: NA; V gene: TRBV21-1; clone size: NA; J gene: TRBJ2-3; CDR3 DNA: TGTGCCAGCAGCAAAGCGCTGGGACTCGCCACAGATACGCAGTATTTT; CDR3 protein: CASSKALGLATDTQYF
D gene: NA; V gene: TRBV11-3; clone size: NA; J gene: TRBJ1-1; CDR3 DNA: TGTGCCAGCAGCCCCCCGGCGTCAAACGCTTTCTTT; CDR3 protein: CASSPPASNAFF
D gene: TRBD2; V gene: TRBV5-1; clone size: NA; J gene: TRBJ2-4; CDR3 DNA: TGCGCCAGCAGGACTAGCTCCGGGGGCATTCAGTACTTC; CDR3 protein: CASRTSSGGIQYF
D gene: TRBD1; V gene: TRBV19; clone size: medium-sized; J gene: TRBJ1-2; CDR3 DNA: TGTGCCACTTCACCGGGACAGCAAGTCGGCTACACCTTC; CDR3 protein: CATSPGQQVGYTF
D gene: NA; V gene: TRBV20-1; clone size: NA; J gene: TRBJ2-3; CDR3 DNA: TGCAGTGCTAGAGATCCACGAGGGGCGCAGGGCACAGATACGCAGTATTTT; CDR3 protein: CSARDPRGAQGTDTQYF
D gene: TRBD2; V gene: TRBV11-2; clone size: few; J gene: TRBJ2-1; CDR3 DNA: TGTGCCAGCAGCCGAGCGGGGGGGATCGATGAGCAGTTCTTC; CDR3 protein: CASSRAGGIDEQFF
D gene: TRBD1; V gene: TRBV5-1; clone size: few; J gene: TRBJ2-7; CDR3 DNA: TGCGCCAGCAGCATATGGACAGGGTCTAGCTCCTACGAGCAGTACTTC; CDR3 protein: CASSIWTGSSSYEQYF
D gene: NA; V gene: TRBV6-5; clone size: NA; J gene: TRBJ2-7; CDR3 DNA: TGTGCCAGCAGTTACCCCCCGCAGGCTGACGAGCAGTACTTC; CDR3 protein: CASSYPPQADEQYF
D gene: NA; V gene: TRBV28; clone size: NA; J gene: TRBJ1-2; CDR3 DNA: TGTGCCAGCAGTTTATCAGCAGTACCCTATGGCTACACCTTC; CDR3 protein: CASSLSAVPYGYTF
D gene: NA; V gene: TRBV5-1; clone size: few; J gene: TRBJ2-5; CDR3 DNA: TGCGCCAGCAGCTTGGGGGGGTACCAAGAGACCCAGTACTTC; CDR3 protein: CASSLGGYQETQYF
D gene: NA; V gene: TRBV7-8; clone size: NA; J gene: TRBJ2-6; CDR3 DNA: TGTGCCAGCAGGCTAAATCAAATAGTTCCCCGAGACTCTGGGGCCAACATCCTGACTTTC; CDR3 protein: CASRLNQIVPRDSGANILTF
D gene: NA; V gene: TRBV5-5; clone size: few; J gene: TRBJ2-2; CDR3 DNA: TGTGCCAGCAGCTTGGGAGGGACGAACGGGGAGCTGTTTTTT; CDR3 protein: CASSLGGTNGELFF
D gene: TRBD1; V gene: TRBV5-1; clone size: NA; J gene: TRBJ2-7; CDR3 DNA: TGCGCCAGCAGCTCGGAGTTGACCGGGACAGGGGGCTTGTACTTC; CDR3 protein: CASSSELTGTGGLYF
D gene: NA; V gene: TRBV18; clone size: few; J gene: TRBJ2-6; CDR3 DNA: TGTGCCAGCTCACCACTTAGAGGGGCCAACGTCCTGACTTTC; CDR3 protein: CASSPLRGANVLTF
D gene: NA; V gene: TRBV7-9; clone size: few; J gene: TRBJ2-1; CDR3 DNA: TGTGCCAGCAGCTTAGGCGGGGCCGAGGTGTTCGAGCAGTTCTTC; CDR3 protein: CASSLGGAEVFEQFF
D gene: NA; V gene: TRBV4-3; clone size: few; J gene: TRBJ1-5; CDR3 DNA: TGCGCCAGCAGCCAAGACCGGGGTAGCAATCAGCCCCAGCATTTT; CDR3 protein: CASSQDRGSNQPQHF
D gene: NA; V gene: TRBV19; clone size: NA; J gene: TRBJ2-2; CDR3 DNA: TGTGCCAGTAGTCAATACCCTAACACCGGGGAGCTGTTTTTT; CDR3 protein: CASSQYPNTGELFF
D gene: TRBD2; V gene: TRBV20-1; clone size: NA; J gene: TRBJ2-3; CDR3 DNA: TGCAGTGCCCCGACTAGCGGGGGGCCCGGGGATACGCAGTATTTT; CDR3 protein: CSAPTSGGPGDTQYF
D gene: TRBD1; V gene: TRBV28; clone size: NA; J gene: TRBJ1-4; CDR3 DNA: TGTGCCAGCAGTTTATCCCGGGACAGATATGAAAAACTGTTTTTT; CDR3 protein: CASSLSRDRYEKLFF
D gene: NA; V gene: TRBV11-2; clone size: NA; J gene: TRBJ2-2; CDR3 DNA: TGTGCCAGCAGAAGACAGTGGGGGGACACCGGGGAGCTGTTTTTT; CDR3 protein: CASRRQWGDTGELFF
D gene: NA; V gene: TRBV5-1; clone size: NA; J gene: TRBJ1-2; CDR3 DNA: TGCGCCAGCAGCTTGGGGGGTAGCCGCTCTAACTATGGCTACACCTTC; CDR3 protein: CASSLGGSRSNYGYTF
D gene: NA; V gene: TRBV2; clone size: few; J gene: TRBJ1-5; CDR3 DNA: TGTGCCAGCAGTGAACGGGCAGGGTACCAGCCCCAGCATTTT; CDR3 protein: CASSERAGYQPQHF
D gene: NA; V gene: TRBV9; clone size: once; J gene: TRBJ2-5; CDR3 DNA: TGTGCCAGCAGCGTAGACGAGTCTTTTGCGTCGGAGACCCAGTACTTC; CDR3 protein: CASSVDESFASETQYF
D gene: NA; V gene: TRBV7-2; clone size: NA; J gene: TRBJ2-1; CDR3 DNA: TGTGCCAGCAGTTCATCATCATTGGGGGCAGGGGAGTACAATGAGCAGTTCTTC; CDR3 protein: CASSSSSLGAGEYNEQFF
D gene: NA; V gene: TRBV9; clone size: NA; J gene: TRBJ1-1; CDR3 DNA: TGTGCCAGCAGCGTAAGTGCGTGGGACACTGAAGCTTTCTTT; CDR3 protein: CASSVSAWDTEAFF
D gene: TRBD2; V gene: TRBV6-2/TRBV6-3; clone size: NA; J gene: TRBJ2-5; CDR3 DNA: TGTGCCAGCAGTTCTAGCGGGGGGGCGTCCGAGACCCAGTACTTC; CDR3 protein: CASSSSGGASETQYF